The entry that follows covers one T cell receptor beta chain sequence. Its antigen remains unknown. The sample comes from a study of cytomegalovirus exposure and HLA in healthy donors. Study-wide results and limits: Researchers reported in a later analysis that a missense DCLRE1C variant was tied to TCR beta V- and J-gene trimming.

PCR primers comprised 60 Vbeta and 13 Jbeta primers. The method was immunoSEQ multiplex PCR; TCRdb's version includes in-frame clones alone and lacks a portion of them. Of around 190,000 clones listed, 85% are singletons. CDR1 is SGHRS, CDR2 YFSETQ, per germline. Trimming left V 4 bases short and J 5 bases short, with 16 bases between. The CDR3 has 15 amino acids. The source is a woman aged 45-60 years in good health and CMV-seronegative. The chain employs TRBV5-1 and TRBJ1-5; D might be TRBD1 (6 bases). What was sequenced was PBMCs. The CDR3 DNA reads TGCGCCAGCAGCGAAGGCCGGGACACGGATCAGCCCCAGCATTTT. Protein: CASSEGRDTDQPQHF.